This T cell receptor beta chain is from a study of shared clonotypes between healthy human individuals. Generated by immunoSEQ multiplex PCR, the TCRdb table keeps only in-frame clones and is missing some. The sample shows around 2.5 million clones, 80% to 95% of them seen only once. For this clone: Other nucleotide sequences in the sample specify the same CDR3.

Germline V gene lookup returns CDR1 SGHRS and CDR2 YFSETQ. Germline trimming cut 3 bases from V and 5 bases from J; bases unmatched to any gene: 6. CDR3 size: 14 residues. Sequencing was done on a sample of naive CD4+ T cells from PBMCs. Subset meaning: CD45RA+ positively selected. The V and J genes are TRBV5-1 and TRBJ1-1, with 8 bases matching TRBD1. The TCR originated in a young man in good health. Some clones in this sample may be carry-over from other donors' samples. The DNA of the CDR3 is TGCGCCAGCAGCTCCCAGGGGGCAGGGACTGAAGCTTTCTTT. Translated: CASSSQGAGTEAFF.